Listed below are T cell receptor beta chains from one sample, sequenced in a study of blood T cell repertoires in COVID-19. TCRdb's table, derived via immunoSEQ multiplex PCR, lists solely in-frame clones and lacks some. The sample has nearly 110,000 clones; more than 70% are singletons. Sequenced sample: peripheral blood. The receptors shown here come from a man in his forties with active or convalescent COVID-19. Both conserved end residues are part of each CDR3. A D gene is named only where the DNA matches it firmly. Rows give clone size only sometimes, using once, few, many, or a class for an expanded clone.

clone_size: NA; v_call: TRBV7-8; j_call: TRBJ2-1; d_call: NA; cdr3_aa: CASSLGRREVGNEQFF; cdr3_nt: TGTGCCAGCAGCTTAGGTCGCAGGGAGGTGGGGAATGAGCAGTTCTTC
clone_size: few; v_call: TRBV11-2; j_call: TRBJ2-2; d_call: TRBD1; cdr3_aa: CASSQQGAGELFF; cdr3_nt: TGTGCCAGCAGCCAACAGGGGGCCGGGGAGCTGTTTTTT
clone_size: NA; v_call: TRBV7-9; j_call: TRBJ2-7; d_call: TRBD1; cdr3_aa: CASSLSTGVDEQYF; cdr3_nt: TGTGCCAGCAGCTTATCTACAGGGGTGGACGAGCAGTACTTC
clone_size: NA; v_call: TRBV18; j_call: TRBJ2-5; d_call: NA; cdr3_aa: CASSPGQTQETQYF; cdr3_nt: TGTGCCAGCTCACCAGGACAGACCCAAGAGACCCAGTACTTC
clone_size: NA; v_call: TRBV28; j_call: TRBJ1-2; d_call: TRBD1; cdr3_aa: CASHIPGQGPGYTF; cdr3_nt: TGTGCCAGCCATATACCGGGACAGGGGCCTGGCTACACCTTC
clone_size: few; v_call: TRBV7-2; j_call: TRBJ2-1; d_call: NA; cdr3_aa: CASSPPLRGSYNEQFF; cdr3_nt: TGTGCCAGCAGCCCCCCGCTTCGGGGGTCCTACAATGAGCAGTTCTTC
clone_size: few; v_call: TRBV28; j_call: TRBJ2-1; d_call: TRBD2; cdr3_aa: CASSLGASGGSEQFF; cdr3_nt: TGTGCCAGCAGTTTAGGCGCTAGCGGTGGCAGTGAGCAGTTCTTC
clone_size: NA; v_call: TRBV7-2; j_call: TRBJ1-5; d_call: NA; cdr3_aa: CASSLGGDSNQPQHF; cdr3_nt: TGTGCCAGCAGCTTAGGTGGAGATAGCAATCAGCCCCAGCATTTT
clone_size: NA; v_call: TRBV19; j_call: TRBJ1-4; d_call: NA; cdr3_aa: CASSSRTSTNEKLFF; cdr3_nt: TGTGCCAGTAGCTCTCGGACTTCAACTAATGAAAAACTGTTTTTT
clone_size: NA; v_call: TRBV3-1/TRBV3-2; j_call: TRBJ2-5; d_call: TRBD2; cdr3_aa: CASSQYPGTSGSLFETQYF; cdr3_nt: TGTGCCAGCAGCCAATACCCCGGCACTAGCGGGAGCCTTTTCGAGACCCAGTACTTC
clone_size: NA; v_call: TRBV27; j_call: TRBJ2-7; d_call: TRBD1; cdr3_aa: CASAKWDRTYEQYF; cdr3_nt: TGTGCCAGCGCTAAATGGGACAGAACCTACGAGCAGTACTTC
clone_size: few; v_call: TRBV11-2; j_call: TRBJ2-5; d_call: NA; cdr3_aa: CASSRGVVGETQYF; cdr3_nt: TGTGCCAGCAGCCGGGGAGTGGTAGGAGAGACCCAGTACTTC
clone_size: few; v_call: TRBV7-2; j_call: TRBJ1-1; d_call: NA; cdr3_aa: CASSMTVNTEAFF; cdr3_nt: TGTGCCAGCAGCATGACAGTGAACACTGAAGCTTTCTTT
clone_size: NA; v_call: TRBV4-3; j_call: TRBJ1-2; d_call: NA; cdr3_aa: CASSQVPTGNYGYTF; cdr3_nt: TGCGCCAGCAGCCAAGTCCCTACGGGGAACTATGGCTACACCTTC
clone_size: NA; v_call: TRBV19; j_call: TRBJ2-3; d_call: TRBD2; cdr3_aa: CASSLRSGRSTDTQYF; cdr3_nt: TGTGCCAGTAGTTTACGTAGCGGGAGATCGACAGATACGCAGTATTTT
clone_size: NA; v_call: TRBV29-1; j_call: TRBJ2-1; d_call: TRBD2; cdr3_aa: CSGEGSYNEQFF; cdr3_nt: TGCAGCGGGGAGGGCTCCTACAATGAGCAGTTCTTC
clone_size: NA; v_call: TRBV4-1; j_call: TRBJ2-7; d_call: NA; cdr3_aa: CASSQEWGGLYEQYF; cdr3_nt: TGCGCCAGCAGCCAAGAGTGGGGGGGGCTGTACGAGCAGTACTTC
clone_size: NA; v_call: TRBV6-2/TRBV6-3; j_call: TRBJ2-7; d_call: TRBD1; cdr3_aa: CASSLDRGEEQYF; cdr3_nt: TGTGCCAGCAGTTTGGACAGGGGCGAGGAGCAGTACTTC
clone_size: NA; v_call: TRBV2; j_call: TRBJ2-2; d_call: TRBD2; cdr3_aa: CACRRLAGGTGELFF; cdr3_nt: TGTGCCTGTAGGAGACTAGCGGGAGGCACCGGGGAGCTGTTTTTT
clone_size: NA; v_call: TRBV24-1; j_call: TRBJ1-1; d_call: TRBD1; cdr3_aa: CATSDLNGGDREAVNTEAFF; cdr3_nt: TGTGCCACCAGTGATTTGAACGGGGGGGACAGGGAAGCAGTAAACACTGAAGCTTTCTTT
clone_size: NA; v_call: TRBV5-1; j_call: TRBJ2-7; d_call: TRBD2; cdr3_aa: CASNEASGSYEQYF; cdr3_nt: TGCGCCTCCAACGAGGCTAGCGGATCCTACGAGCAGTACTTC
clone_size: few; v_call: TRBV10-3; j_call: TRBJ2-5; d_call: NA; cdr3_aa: CAISESAGIGETQYF; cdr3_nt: TGTGCCATCAGTGAGTCGGCAGGGATCGGAGAGACCCAGTACTTC
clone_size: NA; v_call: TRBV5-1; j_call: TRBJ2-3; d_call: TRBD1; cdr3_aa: CASSPGWGQRRTDTQYF; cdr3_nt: TGCGCCAGCAGCCCCGGGTGGGGACAGAGAAGAACAGATACGCAGTATTTT
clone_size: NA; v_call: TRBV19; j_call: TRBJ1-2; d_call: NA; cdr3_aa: CASSRDRANYGYTF; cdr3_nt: TGTGCCAGTAGTCGCGATCGTGCTAACTATGGCTACACCTTC
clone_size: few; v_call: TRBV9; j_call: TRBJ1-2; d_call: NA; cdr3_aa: CASSDGQFPVANYGYTF; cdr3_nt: TGTGCCAGCAGCGACGGACAGTTCCCTGTAGCTAACTATGGCTACACCTTC
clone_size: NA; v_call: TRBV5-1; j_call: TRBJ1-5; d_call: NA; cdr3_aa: CASSLRGERNQPQHF; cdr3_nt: TGCGCCAGCAGCTTAAGGGGTGAGCGCAATCAGCCCCAGCATTTT
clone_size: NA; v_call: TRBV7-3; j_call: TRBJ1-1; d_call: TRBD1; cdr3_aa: CASSPQGASTEAFF; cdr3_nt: TGTGCCAGCAGCCCACAGGGGGCAAGCACTGAAGCTTTCTTT
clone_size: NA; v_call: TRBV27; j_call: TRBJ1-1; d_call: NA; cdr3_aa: CASSFRGREAFF; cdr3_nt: TGTGCCAGCAGTTTTAGGGGCAGGGAAGCTTTCTTT
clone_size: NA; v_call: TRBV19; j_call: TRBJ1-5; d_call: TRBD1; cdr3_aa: CASSRDRGNQPQHF; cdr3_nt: TGTGCCAGTAGTCGAGACAGGGGCAATCAGCCCCAGCATTTT
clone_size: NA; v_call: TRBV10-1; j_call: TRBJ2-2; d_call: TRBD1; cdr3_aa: CASSRGSNTGELFF; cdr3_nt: TGCGCCAGCAGCAGGGGGTCGAACACCGGGGAGCTGTTTTTT
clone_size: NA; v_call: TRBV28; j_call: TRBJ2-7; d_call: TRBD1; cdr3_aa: CASTRDSPYEQYF; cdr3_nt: TGTGCCAGCACTAGGGACAGCCCCTACGAGCAGTACTTC
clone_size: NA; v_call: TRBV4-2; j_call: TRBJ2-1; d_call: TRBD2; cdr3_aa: CASSQEGTRIYNEQFF; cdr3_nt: TGTGCCAGCAGCCAAGAGGGGACTAGAATCTACAATGAGCAGTTCTTC
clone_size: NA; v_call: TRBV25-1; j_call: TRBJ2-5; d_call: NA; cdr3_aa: CASSRGMETQYF; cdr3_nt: TGTGCCAGCAGCCGGGGAATGGAGACCCAGTACTTC